These 26 T cell receptor beta chains share one sample of origin, sequenced in a study of Ad26.COV2.S vaccination and SARS-CoV-2 variants. The treatment here: about 20 received Ad26.COV2.S at low or high dose, single or two shots; about 5 received placebo; per-sample allocation not given. All samples were drawn on day 63, counting from the first vaccine or placebo injection. Here immunoSEQ multiplex PCR was the method, and the copy in TCRdb shows in-frame clones only, minus some. This sample has approximately 360,000 clones; under 90% occur once, and the top ten carry about 7.4%. The sample consisted of peripheral blood, taken in a trial of Ad26.COV2.S vaccine versus placebo. Receptors originate from a person aged 18-65 years who received the Ad26.COV2.S COVID-19 vaccine or a placebo.

The chain combines TRBV7-2 with TRBJ2-2; 8 nucleotides line up with TRBD1. CDR1 and CDR2 from the germline V gene are SGHTA and FQGNSA. J lost 7 bases, V lost 0 bases, and 4 bases had no gene match. The CDR3 covers 15 residues. In DNA form, the CDR3 reads TGTGCCAGCAGCTTAGCCAGGGGGCAGGTCGGGGAGCTGTTTTTT. Its protein product is CASSLARGQVGELFF.

The J gene is TRBJ2-7, the V gene TRBV4-1, with a tentative D call TRBD1 (6 bases). CDR1 and CDR2 (germline): MGHRA, YSYEKL. The CDR3 runs to 16 residues. V lost 5 bases and J lost 2, with 19 bases in between. CDR3 loop: CASSYSAAGAAYEQYF. DNA for the CDR3: TGCGCCAGCAGCTATTCCGCCGCAGGGGCCGCCTACGAGCAGTACTTC.

This clone was seen a single time. This chain connects TRBV7-2 to TRBJ2-3; the D gene is possibly TRBD1 (6 bases). Looked up from germline, CDR1 is SGHTA and CDR2 is FQGNSA. V dropped 5 bases and J dropped 11 bases, with 11 bases sitting between them. This CDR3 has 11 residues. CDR3 in DNA: TGTGCCAGCAGCCAGGTGACAGGGCAGTATTTT. Translating it yields CASSQVTGQYF.

In its sample, this clone was seen a few times. The same CDR3 arises from other DNA sequences in this sample as well. The rearrangement joins TRBV18 to TRBJ2-5, with a weak D call TRBD1 (5 bases). Germline V CDR1 and CDR2: KGHSH, LQKENI. V was pared by 2 bases and J by 1 base, with 8 bases between. CDR3 length equals 14 residues. The CDR3 nucleotides are TGTGCCAGCTCACCAACAGGCCTCCAAGAGACCCAGTACTTC. Amino acids: CASSPTGLQETQYF.

The gene calls are TRBV7-9 and TRBJ1-1; 8 positions match TRBD1. The CDR3 is 15 residues long. Germline V gene data show CDR1 as SEHNR and CDR2 as FQNEAQ (reference sequence). J was trimmed by 1 base and V by 5 bases; bases with no gene match: 6. The CDR3 protein is CASSRGQGGNTEAFF. The CDR3, as DNA: TGTGCCAGCAGCCGAGGACAGGGAGGGAACACTGAAGCTTTCTTT.

The rearrangement joins TRBV12-3 or TRBV12-4 to TRBJ2-1; D remains ambiguous. The V and J ends lost 7 bases and 10 bases respectively, with 11 bases between them. This CDR3 spans 11 amino acids. This chain's CDR3 is CASTQLKEQFF. The CDR3 nucleotides are TGTGCCAGCACTCAACTCAAGGAGCAGTTCTTC.

The chain joins TRBV11-3 to TRBJ2-7; a weak D match, TRBD2 (6 bases). V was pared by 0 bases and J by 7 bases, with 16 bases between. The CDR3 sequence is 15 residues long. Germline lookup yields CDR1 SGHNT and CDR2 YENEEA. The DNA for the CDR3 is TGTGCCAGCAGCTTAGATCCGGGAGCCTTCTTGGAGCAGTACTTC. Translating it yields CASSLDPGAFLEQYF.

This chain links TRBV5-5 with TRBJ1-5, with D perhaps TRBD1 (5 bases). The germline CDR1 and CDR2 sequences are SGHKS and YYEKEE (reference sequence). Trimming shortened V by 2 bases and J by 2 bases, and 11 bases separated the two germline ends. CDR3 size: 15 residues. The CDR3 spells CASSFGGTGNQPQHF. CDR3 nucleotide sequence: TGTGCCAGCAGCTTCGGGGGGACGGGCAATCAGCCCCAGCATTTT. Variable domain in full (rest from reference TRBV5-5 and TRBJ1-5): DAGVTQSPTHLIKTRGQQVTLRCSPISGHKSVSWYQQVLGQGPQFIFQYYEKEERGRGNFPDRFSARQFPNYSSELNVNALLLGDSALYLCASSFGGTGNQPQHFGDGTRLSIL.

V gene TRBV19 combines with J gene TRBJ1-1; TRBD1 might be the D (5 bases). V was clipped by 5 bases and J by 10 bases, with 17 bases between them. The CDR3 has 13 amino acids. The germline gives CDR1 LNHDA, CDR2 SQIVND (reference sequence). CDR3 sequence: CASSEAGFESAFF. CDR3 sequence (DNA): TGTGCCAGTAGTGAGGCAGGGTTTGAGTCAGCTTTCTTT.

This rearrangement joins TRBV6-5 to TRBJ2-5; the match to TRBD2 covers 10 bases. The CDR3 is 13 residues long. The ends lost 4 bases at V and 7 bases at J; junction bases unmatched: 3. CDR1 and CDR2 from the germline V gene are MNHEY and SVGAGI. The CDR3 DNA follows: TGTGCCAGCAGTTCTAGCGGGAGAGCGACCCAGTACTTC. It yields the protein CASSSSGRATQYF.

V gene TRBV19 combines with J gene TRBJ2-1; no reliable D call. Germline CDR1 and CDR2: LNHDA and SQIVND (reference sequence). V was cut by 7 bases and J by 0 bases, with 13 bases left in between. CDR3 length: 15 residues. CDR3 sequence (DNA): TGTGCCAGTAAAGGGATCTTAAGCTCCTACAATGAGCAGTTCTTC. It yields the protein CASKGILSSYNEQFF. Combining the CDR3 with reference TRBV19 and TRBJ2-1 gives the whole variable domain DGGITQSPKYLFRKEGQNVTLSCEQNLNHDAMYWYRQDPGQGLRLIYYSQIVNDFQKGDIAEGYSVSREKKESFPLTVTSAQKNPTAFYLCASKGILSSYNEQFFGPGTRLTVL.

The chain uses TRBV15 and TRBJ1-5; 7 bases match TRBD1. The CDR3 extends over 17 amino acids. The germline CDR1 and CDR2 sequences are LNHNV and YYDKDF (reference sequence). After removal of 2 bases from V and 0 bases from J, the junction contained 7 bases not matched to a gene. CDR3 residues: CATSRLGQPRSNQPQHF. CDR3 nucleotide sequence: TGTGCCACCAGCAGACTGGGACAGCCTCGTAGCAATCAGCCCCAGCATTTT.

The chain recombines TRBV11-2 with TRBJ2-3; D possibly corresponds to TRBD2 (6 bases). Looked up from germline, CDR1 is SGHAT and CDR2 is FQNNGV. V was pared by 5 bases and J by 3 bases, with 15 bases between. CDR3 length equals 15 residues. The CDR3 DNA reads as TGTGCCAGCAGCAGAACGCCGGGGGAGACAGATACGCAGTATTTT. It yields the protein CASSRTPGETDTQYF.

The chain is built from TRBV5-8 and TRBJ1-5; the D is unclear. Germline V lookup: CDR1 SGHTS, CDR2 YDEGEE. With 4 bases removed from V and 2 bases from J, the gap between germline ends came to 10 bases. This CDR3 is 14 amino acids long. Here the CDR3 DNA reads TGTGCCAGCAGCGGGTATCGAGGCAATCAGCCCCAGCATTTT. It yields the protein CASSGYRGNQPQHF.

In this sample, this clone turned up once. V and J are TRBV14 and TRBJ2-7; D is undetermined. V lost 4 bases and J lost 1, with 11 bases in between. CDR1 and CDR2 from the germline V gene are SGHDN and FVKESK. The CDR3 is 14 residues long. The CDR3, as DNA: TGTGCCAGCAGCCCCTACGGGTCTTCCTACGAGCAGTACTTC. This gives the protein CASSPYGSSYEQYF.

This clone was counted a few times. This chain joins TRBV29-1 and TRBJ2-3; 10 bases agree with TRBD2. The CDR3 is 14 amino acids. V trimming: 6 bases; J trimming: 2 bases; junction bases outside the gene matches: 5. CDR1 is SQVTM and CDR2 is ANQGSEA in the germline V gene. The DNA for the CDR3 is TGCAGCGTAGGGACTAGCGCAAACACAGATACGCAGTATTTT. Translating gives CSVGTSANTDTQYF.

The CDR3 loop reads CASSESRGVGYEQYF. For the CDR3, the DNA is TGCGCCAGCAGTGAGTCCCGGGGAGTGGGCTACGAGCAGTACTTC. J is TRBJ2-7 and V is TRBV10-1, with D perhaps matching TRBD2 (5 bases). CDR3 size: 15 residues. Trimming pared 0 bases from V and 3 bases from J, leaving 12 bases between. The germline V gene encodes CDR1 WNHNN and CDR2 SYGVQD (reference sequence).

The rearrangement uses TRBV19 and TRBJ2-2, with 8 bases that match TRBD2. From germline, CDR1 is LNHDA and CDR2 SQIVND (reference sequence). CDR3 size: 15 residues. Trimming at V came to 8 bases and at J to 1 base, leaving 6 bases not matched to a gene. In nucleotides, the CDR3 is TGTGCCAGTTTTGCGGGGGGACTGAACACCGGGGAGCTGTTTTTT. It is translated as CASFAGGLNTGELFF.

This clone came up a few times. In the same sample, other DNA sequences code for this CDR3. The chain joins TRBV7-9 to TRBJ1-2; no reliable D call. The CDR3 runs to 13 residues. V lost 0 bases and J lost 5, with 7 bases in between. Germline V gene lookup returns CDR1 SEHNR and CDR2 FQNEAQ (reference sequence). The CDR3 DNA sequence: TGTGCCAGCAGCTTAGCGCCAGCATATGGCTACACCTTC. It specifies CASSLAPAYGYTF. Full variable domain (missing parts from reference TRBV7-9 and TRBJ1-2): DTGVSQNPRHKITKRGQNVTFRCDPISEHNRLYWYRQTLGQGPEFLTYFQNEAQLEKSRLLSDRFSAERPKGSFSTLEIQRTEQGDSAMYLCASSLAPAYGYTFGSGTRLTVV.

The chain carries TRBV12-3 or TRBV12-4 and TRBJ1-6; D uncertain. The CDR3 is 12 amino acids. Trimming removed 4 bases at V and 8 bases at J, with 6 bases between. The CDR3 is CASSWSDSPLHF. CDR3 sequence (DNA): TGTGCCAGCAGTTGGAGCGATTCACCCCTCCACTTT.

The chain recombines TRBV30 with TRBJ2-4; D is undetermined. V was cut by 1 base and J by 0 bases, with 7 bases left in between. Germline CDR1 and CDR2: GTSNPN and SVGIG (reference sequence). This CDR3 spans 14 amino acids. The chain's CDR3 is CAWSATVAKNIQYF. Here the CDR3 DNA reads TGTGCCTGGAGTGCTACAGTAGCCAAAAACATTCAGTACTTC.

A remark on this clone: This sample includes further DNA sequences coding for the same CDR3. The rearrangement uses TRBV29-1 and TRBJ2-7; D is undetermined. V lost 4 bases, J lost 2 bases, and 6 bases lay in between. In germline, CDR1 is SQVTM, CDR2 ANQGSEA. The CDR3 is 11 amino acids. The CDR3 nucleotides are TGCAGCGTTGTTCTCGCCTACGAGCAGTACTTC. Its translation is CSVVLAYEQYF.

This chain's CDR3 is CATSDPRTGTQPQHF. In DNA form, the CDR3 reads TGTGCCACCAGTGATCCCCGGACTGGAACTCAGCCCCAGCATTTT. The chain is built from TRBV24-1 and TRBJ1-5; D is unresolved. The germline V gene has CDR1 KGHDR and CDR2 SFDVKD. The CDR3 extends over 15 amino acids. V lost 3 bases to trimming and J lost 6 bases, with 14 bases between them.

This rearrangement joins TRBV7-7 to TRBJ2-1, with 7 bases that match TRBD1. Germline lookup yields CDR1 SSHAT and CDR2 FNYEAQ (reference sequence). V was clipped by 5 bases and J by 1 base; unmatched bases: 5. The CDR3 sequence is 15 residues long. CDR3 sequence reads: CASSATGSSYNEQFF. CDR3 nucleotide sequence: TGTGCCAGCAGCGCGACAGGGAGTTCCTACAATGAGCAGTTCTTC. Looking up the rest from reference TRBV7-7 and TRBJ2-1 gives the full variable domain: GAGVSQSPRYKVTKRGQDVTLRCDPISSHATLYWYQQALGQGPEFLTYFNYEAQPDKSGLPSDRFSAERPEGSISTLTIQRTEQRDSAMYRCASSATGSSYNEQFFGPGTRLTVL.

V gene TRBV6-6 combines with J gene TRBJ1-2, with D possibly TRBD1 on 5 matching bases. With 2 bases removed from V and 4 bases from J, the gap between germline ends came to 11 bases. The CDR3 is 14 residues long. Germline CDR1 is MNHNY and CDR2 is SVGAGI (reference sequence). CDR3 in DNA: TGTGCCAGCAGTTACATGGCAGGGTCCTATGGCTACACCTTC. Amino acid sequence: CASSYMAGSYGYTF.

This clone was observed a few times. This sequence joins TRBV4-2 and TRBJ2-3, with D possibly being TRBD2 (6 bases). CDR1 and CDR2 (germline): LGHNA, YNFKEQ. V was clipped by 5 bases and J by 0 bases, with 12 bases between them. The length of the CDR3 is 15 residues. CDR3 nucleotides: TGTGCCAGCAGCGACACAGCGGGTAGCACAGATACGCAGTATTTT. Amino acid sequence: CASSDTAGSTDTQYF.